The clone carrying this TCR beta chain was seen at least ten times. Its antigen is as yet unknown. The sample belongs to a study of T-cell reconstitution after alpha-beta-depleted transplantation in children. Study outcomes and limitations: At around two months after transplant, the alpha-beta T cells were reportedly derived from several hundred expanded clones that came from non-depleted graft cells. T-cell counts and diversity at one year post-transplant came mainly from newly produced T cells. High day-60 TCRbeta diversity in some patients came from surviving recipient T cells and thymic progenitors.

TCRbeta library preparation incorporated unique molecular identifiers. In TCRdb, the PCR reads were re-called with MiXCR into one record per CDR3 protein. The sample holds about 300,000 distinct CDR3 sequences, over 7.5% seen once. Germline V gene lookup returns CDR1 SGDLS and CDR2 YYNGEE. V shed 0 bases and J 5 bases; nucleotides not matched to a gene: 5. This CDR3 has 17 amino acids. Sequences were derived from peripheral blood, sampled 360 days after TCRalphabeta/CD19-depleted stem cell transplant. The V gene is TRBV9, the J gene TRBJ2-2, with 12 bases lining up with TRBD2. The origin of this receptor is a female patient aged 2-15 years who had a stem cell transplant for Fanconi anemia, so the T cells may come from the graft donor. The CDR3 loop reads CASSVEKGTSGTGELFF. The CDR3 DNA sequence: TGTGCCAGCAGCGTAGAAAAGGGGACTAGCGGGACCGGGGAGCTGTTTTTT.